These T cell receptor beta chains were read from a single sample in a study of blood T cell repertoires in COVID-19. Using immunoSEQ multiplex PCR, the repertoire was profiled, and TCRdb retains in-frame clones only, with some absent. The table lists about 410,000 clones, around 89% of them singletons, with about 1.6% in the top ten. Source material: peripheral blood. The receptors stem from a woman between 40 and 50 years old with COVID-19, enrolled during active disease. Each CDR3 is given with its conserved first and last residue. Fields, in order: D gene, J gene, clone size, V gene, CDR3 DNA, CDR3 protein. A D gene is named only where the DNA matches it firmly. For some rows the clone size is stated as once, few or many, or as a class when expanded; others skip it.

D: TRBD1
J: TRBJ1-1
size: .
V: TRBV11-1
DNA: TGTGCCAGCAGCCGGGGTCGGACAGGGAGGACTGAAGCTTTCTTT
CDR3: CASSRGRTGRTEAFF

D: TRBD2
J: TRBJ2-1
size: .
V: TRBV27
DNA: TGTGCCAGCCGAGGGCTAGCGGGAATTTATGAGCAGTTCTTC
CDR3: CASRGLAGIYEQFF

D: .
J: TRBJ1-6
size: .
V: TRBV27
DNA: TGTGCCAGCAGTTTGGGCTTTAGTGGATATTCACCCCTCCACTTT
CDR3: CASSLGFSGYSPLHF

D: .
J: TRBJ2-5
size: .
V: TRBV9
DNA: TGTGCCAGCAGCCATGGGACTTCTAAAGAGACCCAGTACTTC
CDR3: CASSHGTSKETQYF

D: .
J: TRBJ1-1
size: .
V: TRBV29-1
DNA: TGCAGCGTTCAATACGGGGGGATTCGCGTCGAAGCTTTCTTT
CDR3: CSVQYGGIRVEAFF

D: .
J: TRBJ1-2
size: .
V: TRBV28
DNA: TGTGCCAGCAACCGAGCAACTAACTATGGCTACACCTTC
CDR3: CASNRATNYGYTF

D: .
J: TRBJ1-1
size: .
V: TRBV28
DNA: TGTGCCAGCAGCCTGAGTGGGGGGCGGGGGACTGAAGCTTTCTTT
CDR3: CASSLSGGRGTEAFF

D: .
J: TRBJ1-2
size: once
V: TRBV19
DNA: TGTGCCAGTAGCCGACTCGGGCGGGCGGATAACTATGGCTACACCTTC
CDR3: CASSRLGRADNYGYTF

D: TRBD1
J: TRBJ2-7
size: .
V: TRBV19
DNA: TGTGCCAGTAGTGTCCGCGGAGGGACAGGGGTGAGCGAGCAGTACTTC
CDR3: CASSVRGGTGVSEQYF

D: TRBD1
J: TRBJ2-7
size: many
V: TRBV11-1
DNA: TGTGCCAGCAGCCCGGAGGCAGGGGGCTCCTACGAGCAGTACTTC
CDR3: CASSPEAGGSYEQYF

D: .
J: TRBJ1-2
size: .
V: TRBV4-3
DNA: TGCGCCAGCAGCCAAGGTGTAGGGGACTATGGCTACACCTTC
CDR3: CASSQGVGDYGYTF

D: .
J: TRBJ1-1
size: .
V: TRBV6-5
DNA: TGTGCCAGCAGTTACGGGAGGGGCTATAACACTGAAGCTTTCTTT
CDR3: CASSYGRGYNTEAFF

D: .
J: TRBJ1-2
size: .
V: TRBV10-1
DNA: TGCGCCAGCACGGGTTACTATGGCTACACCTTC
CDR3: CASTGYYGYTF

D: .
J: TRBJ1-2
size: .
V: TRBV10-3
DNA: TGTGCCATCAGGACAGACTCAAACTATGGCTACACCTTC
CDR3: CAIRTDSNYGYTF

D: TRBD1
J: TRBJ1-5
size: .
V: TRBV6-5
DNA: TGTGCCAGCACCTGGGACAGGGCTAGCAATCAGCCCCAGCATTTT
CDR3: CASTWDRASNQPQHF

D: TRBD1
J: TRBJ1-2
size: .
V: TRBV25-1
DNA: TGTGCCAGCAGTGACTGGGACAGGGGGGGCTACACCTTC
CDR3: CASSDWDRGGYTF

D: .
J: TRBJ1-5
size: .
V: TRBV2
DNA: TGTGCCAGCAGTGCAGACAGGTTCCAACCCCAGCATTTT
CDR3: CASSADRFQPQHF

D: TRBD1
J: TRBJ1-2
size: few
V: TRBV19
DNA: TGTGCCAGTAGTGTCACAGGGGATTCTAACTATGGCTACACCTTC
CDR3: CASSVTGDSNYGYTF